This TCR beta chain appears in the sequencing data of a study of blood T cell repertoires in COVID-19. About the study: The United States, Italy and Spain supplied acute and convalescent COVID-19 samples. Sources were T cells, B-cell-depleted T cells, or PBMCs; the material itself was cDNA or gDNA.

Germline-derived CDR1 and CDR2 are SNHLY and FYNNEI. V lost 5 bases and J 8 bases, leaving 15 bases between the germline ends. The CDR3 extends over 13 amino acids. Per the authors' pipeline: Reference gene primer amplification yielded estimated nucleated cell counts. Sequencing used immunoSEQ multiplex PCR; TCRdb keeps in-frame clones, though not all of them. That table supplies the V and J calls and clone size; D and trimming were determined from the DNA. The sample has approximately 110,000 clones, 85% to 90% seen once; the top ten hold about 32%. This sequence originates from a woman aged 80 or over with acute or convalescent COVID-19. Input material: peripheral blood. The J gene is TRBJ1-2, the V gene TRBV2; no reliable D call. The CDR3 nucleotides are TGTGCCAGCAGTCGGTTAGAGACGGGAGGCTACACCTTC. Protein: CASSRLETGGYTF. The full variable domain, in which reference TRBV2 and TRBJ1-2 provide the parts outside the CDR3, is EPEVTQTPSHQVTQMGQEVILRCVPISNHLYFYWYRQILGQKVEFLVSFYNNEISEKSEIFDDQFSVERPDGSNFTLKIRSTKLEDSAMYFCASSRLETGGYTFGSGTRLTVV.